This record covers a single TCR beta chain. Repertoires were generated with immunoSEQ multiplex PCR, while TCRdb's copy carries only in-frame clones and drops some. The sample contains some 240,000 clones, about 90% of which appear only once. The sample comes from a study of blood T cell repertoires in COVID-19. Trimming removed 3 bases at V and 1 base at J, with 15 bases between. The CDR3 loop spans 16 amino acids. Germline V gene data show CDR1 as LNHDA and CDR2 as SQIVND (reference sequence). The J gene is TRBJ2-5, the V gene TRBV19; possible D gene TRBD2, 5 bases. The sequenced sample was PBMCs or T cells enriched from blood (not recorded which). This clonotype was sampled from a woman between 35 and 50 years old with acute COVID-19. As DNA, the CDR3 is TGTGCCAGTAGTATGAGTGGGAGCCGTAGCCAAGAGACCCAGTACTTC. Its protein is CASSMSGSRSQETQYF.